This T cell receptor (beta chain) is from a study of T cell repertoires in cytomegalovirus infection. Turning to the study itself: Public signatures in TCR beta pointed to CMV infection and matching HLA type.

CDR3 length: 15 residues. The germline CDR1 and CDR2 sequences are SGHTA and FQGTGA. V lost 5 bases and J lost 4, with 15 bases in between. MiXCR, applied by TCRdb to the reads, yields one record per CDR3 protein. The sample shows about 740,000 distinct CDR3 sequences, about 40% of them seen only once. In its sample, this clonotype was seen a few times. Its antigen is as yet unknown. Overall study results and limits: HLA-C-restricted CMV-specific TCR beta clonotypes were dominant in the ex vivo response. Cumulated frequencies of public TCR beta families served to identify carriers of CMV plus the relevant HLA.

The sample was PBMCs. The chain recombines TRBV7-3 with TRBJ1-5; D gene unclear. The receptor comes from a human donor in good health (CMV status not recorded). Some clones in this sample may be carry-over from other donors' samples. CDR3 protein: CASSHSGPRNQPQHF. DNA of the CDR3: TGTGCCAGCAGCCATTCCGGGCCAAGAAATCAGCCCCAGCATTTT.